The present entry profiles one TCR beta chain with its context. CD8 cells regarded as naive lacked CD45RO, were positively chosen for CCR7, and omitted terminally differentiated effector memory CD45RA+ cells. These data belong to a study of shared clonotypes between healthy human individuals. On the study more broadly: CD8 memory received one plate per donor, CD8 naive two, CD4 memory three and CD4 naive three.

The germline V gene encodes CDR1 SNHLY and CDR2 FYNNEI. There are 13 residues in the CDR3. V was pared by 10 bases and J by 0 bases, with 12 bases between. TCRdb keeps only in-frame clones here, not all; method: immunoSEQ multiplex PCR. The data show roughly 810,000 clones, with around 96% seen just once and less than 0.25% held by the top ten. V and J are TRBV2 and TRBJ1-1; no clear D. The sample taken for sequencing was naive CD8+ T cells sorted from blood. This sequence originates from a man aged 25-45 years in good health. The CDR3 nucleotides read TGTGCCACCCTCATCCCCTTGAACACTGAAGCTTTCTTT. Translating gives CATLIPLNTEAFF.